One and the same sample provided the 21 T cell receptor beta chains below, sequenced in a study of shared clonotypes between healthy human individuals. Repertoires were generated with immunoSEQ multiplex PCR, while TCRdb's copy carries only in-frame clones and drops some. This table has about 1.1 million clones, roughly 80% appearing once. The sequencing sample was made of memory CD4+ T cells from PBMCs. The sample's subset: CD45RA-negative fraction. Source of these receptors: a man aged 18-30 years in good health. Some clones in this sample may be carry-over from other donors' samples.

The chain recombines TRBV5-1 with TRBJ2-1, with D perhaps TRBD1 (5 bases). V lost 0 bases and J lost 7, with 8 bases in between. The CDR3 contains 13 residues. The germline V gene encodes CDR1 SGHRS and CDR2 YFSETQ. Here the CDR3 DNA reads TGCGCCAGCAGCTTGGCGACAGTGAATGAGCAGTTCTTC. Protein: CASSLATVNEQFF.

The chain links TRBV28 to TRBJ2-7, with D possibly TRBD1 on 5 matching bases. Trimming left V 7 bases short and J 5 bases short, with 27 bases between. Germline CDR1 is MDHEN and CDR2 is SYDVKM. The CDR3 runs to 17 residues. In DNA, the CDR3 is TGTGCCAGCACCTCTCCACCGGGCAGGGAAAAAAGTAACGAGCAGTACTTC. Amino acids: CASTSPPGREKSNEQYF.

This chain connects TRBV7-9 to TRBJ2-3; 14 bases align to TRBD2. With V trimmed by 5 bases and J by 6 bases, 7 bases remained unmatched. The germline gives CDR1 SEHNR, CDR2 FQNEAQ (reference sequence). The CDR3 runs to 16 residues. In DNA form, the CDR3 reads TGTGCCAGCAGCCACGGGACTAGCGGGAGTGGGGATACGCAGTATTTT. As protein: CASSHGTSGSGDTQYF.

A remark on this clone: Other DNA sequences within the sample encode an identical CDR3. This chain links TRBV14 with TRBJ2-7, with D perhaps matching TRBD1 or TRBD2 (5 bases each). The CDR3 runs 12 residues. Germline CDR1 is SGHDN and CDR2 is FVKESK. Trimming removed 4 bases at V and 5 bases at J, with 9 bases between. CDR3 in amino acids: CASSPRGDEQYF. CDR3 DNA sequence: TGTGCCAGCAGCCCCCGGGGCGACGAGCAGTACTTC.

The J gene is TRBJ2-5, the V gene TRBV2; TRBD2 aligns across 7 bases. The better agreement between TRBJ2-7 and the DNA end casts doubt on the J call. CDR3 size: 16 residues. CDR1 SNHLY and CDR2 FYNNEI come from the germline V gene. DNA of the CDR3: TGTGCCAGCAGCTTAGGATTGGGGGGAGGGCCGGACGAGCAGTACTTC. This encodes CASSLGLGGGPDEQYF.

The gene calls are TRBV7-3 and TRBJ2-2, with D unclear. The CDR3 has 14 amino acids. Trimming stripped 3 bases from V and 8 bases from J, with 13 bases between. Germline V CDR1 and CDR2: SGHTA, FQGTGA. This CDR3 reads CASSFDGPEGELFF. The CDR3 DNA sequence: TGTGCCAGCAGCTTTGACGGCCCGGAGGGGGAGCTGTTTTTT.

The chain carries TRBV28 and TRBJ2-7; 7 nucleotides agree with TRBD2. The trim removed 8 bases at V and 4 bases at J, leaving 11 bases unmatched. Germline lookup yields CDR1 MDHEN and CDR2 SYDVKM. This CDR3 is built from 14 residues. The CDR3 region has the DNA TGTGCCAGCCGAATTTACGGGGGAGGGTACGAGCAGTACTTC. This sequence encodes CASRIYGGGYEQYF.

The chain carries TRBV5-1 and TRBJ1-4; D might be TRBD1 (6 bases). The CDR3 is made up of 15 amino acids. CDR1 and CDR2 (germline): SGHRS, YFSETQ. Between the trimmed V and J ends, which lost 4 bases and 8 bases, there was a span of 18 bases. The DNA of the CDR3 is TGCGCCAGCAGCCCAACCGGGGGGCGCTGGGAAAAACTGTTTTTT. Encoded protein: CASSPTGGRWEKLFF.

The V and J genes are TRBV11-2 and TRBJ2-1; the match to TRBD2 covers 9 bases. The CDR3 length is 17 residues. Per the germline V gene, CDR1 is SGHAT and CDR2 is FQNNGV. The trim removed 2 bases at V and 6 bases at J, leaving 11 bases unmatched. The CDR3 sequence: CASSLNLISGRPNEQFF. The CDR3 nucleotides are TGTGCCAGCAGCTTAAATTTGATAAGCGGGAGGCCCAATGAGCAGTTCTTC.

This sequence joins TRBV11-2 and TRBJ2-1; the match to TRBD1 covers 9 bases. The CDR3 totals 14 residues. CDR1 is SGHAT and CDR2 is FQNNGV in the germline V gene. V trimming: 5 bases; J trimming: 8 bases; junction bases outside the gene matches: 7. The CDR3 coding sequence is TGTGCCAGCAGCACCCGGGACAGGGAGGATGAGCAGTTCTTC. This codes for CASSTRDREDEQFF. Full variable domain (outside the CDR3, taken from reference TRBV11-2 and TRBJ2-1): EAGVAQSPRYKIIEKRQSVAFWCNPISGHATLYWYQQILGQGPKLLIQFQNNGVVDDSQLPKDRFSAERLKGVDSTLKIQPAKLEDSAVYLCASSTRDREDEQFFGPGTRLTVL.

CDR3 loop: CASSLGLGRQETQYF. The CDR3 DNA reads as TGCGCCAGCAGCTTGGGGCTGGGGAGGCAAGAGACCCAGTACTTC. This sequence joins TRBV5-1 and TRBJ2-5, with D maybe TRBD2 (6 bases). The CDR3 is made up of 15 amino acids. Between the trimmed V and J ends, which lost 0 bases and 2 bases, there was a span of 11 bases. Germline-derived CDR1 and CDR2 are SGHRS and YFSETQ. The whole variable domain, filled in from reference TRBV5-1 and TRBJ2-5, reads KAGVTQTPRYLIKTRGQQVTLSCSPISGHRSVSWYQQTPGQGLQFLFEYFSETQRNKGNFPGRFSGRQFSNSRSEMNVSTLELGDSALYLCASSLGLGRQETQYFGPGTRLLVL.

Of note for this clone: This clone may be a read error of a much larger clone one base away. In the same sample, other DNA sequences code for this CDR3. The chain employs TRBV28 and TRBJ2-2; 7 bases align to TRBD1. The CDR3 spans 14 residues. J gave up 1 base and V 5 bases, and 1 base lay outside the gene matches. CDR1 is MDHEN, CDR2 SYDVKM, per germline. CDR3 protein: CASSGTENTGELFF. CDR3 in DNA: TGTGCCAGCAGTGGGACAGAGAACACCGGGGAGCTGTTTTTT. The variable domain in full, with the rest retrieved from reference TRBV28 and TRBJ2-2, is DVKVTQSSRYLVKRTGEKVFLECVQDMDHENMFWYRQDPGLGLRLIYFSYDVKMKEKGDIPEGYSVSREKKERFSLILESASTNQTSMYLCASSGTENTGELFFGEGSRLTVL.

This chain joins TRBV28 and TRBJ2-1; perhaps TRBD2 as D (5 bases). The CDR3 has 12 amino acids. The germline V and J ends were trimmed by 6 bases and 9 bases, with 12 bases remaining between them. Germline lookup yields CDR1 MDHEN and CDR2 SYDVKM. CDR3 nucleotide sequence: TGTGCCAGCAGCCCCTCGAGCGGTGAGCAGTTCTTC. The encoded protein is CASSPSSGEQFF.

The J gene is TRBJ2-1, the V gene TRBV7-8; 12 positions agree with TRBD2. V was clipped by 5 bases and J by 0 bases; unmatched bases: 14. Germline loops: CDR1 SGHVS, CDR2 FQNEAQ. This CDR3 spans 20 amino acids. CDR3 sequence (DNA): TGTGCCAGCAGCCCACGGGTGGCTAGCGGGAGGGTGAGCTCCTACAATGAGCAGTTCTTC. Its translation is CASSPRVASGRVSSYNEQFF.

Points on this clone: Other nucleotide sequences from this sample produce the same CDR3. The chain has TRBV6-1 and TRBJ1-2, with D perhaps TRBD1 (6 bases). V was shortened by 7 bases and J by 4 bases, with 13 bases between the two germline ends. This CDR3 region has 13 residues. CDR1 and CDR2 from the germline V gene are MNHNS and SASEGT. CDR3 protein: CASTRGGLYGYTF. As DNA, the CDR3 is TGTGCCAGCACCAGAGGGGGGCTCTATGGCTACACCTTC.

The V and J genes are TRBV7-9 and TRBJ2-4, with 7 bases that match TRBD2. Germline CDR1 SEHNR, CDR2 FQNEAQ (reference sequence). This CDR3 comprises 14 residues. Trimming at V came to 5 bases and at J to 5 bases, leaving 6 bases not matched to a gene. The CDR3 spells CASSPSGTQNIQYF. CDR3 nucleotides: TGTGCCAGCAGCCCAAGCGGGACCCAAAACATTCAGTACTTC. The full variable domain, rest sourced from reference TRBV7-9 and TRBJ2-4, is DTGVSQNPRHKITKRGQNVTFRCDPISEHNRLYWYRQTLGQGPEFLTYFQNEAQLEKSRLLSDRFSAERPKGSFSTLEIQRTEQGDSAMYLCASSPSGTQNIQYFGAGTRLSVL.

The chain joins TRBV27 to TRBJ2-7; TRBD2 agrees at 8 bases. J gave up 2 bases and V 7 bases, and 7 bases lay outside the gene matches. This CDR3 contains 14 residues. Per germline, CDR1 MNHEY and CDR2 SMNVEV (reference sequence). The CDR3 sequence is CASTRAGAAYEQYF. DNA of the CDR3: TGTGCCAGCACTCGAGCGGGAGCGGCCTACGAGCAGTACTTC.

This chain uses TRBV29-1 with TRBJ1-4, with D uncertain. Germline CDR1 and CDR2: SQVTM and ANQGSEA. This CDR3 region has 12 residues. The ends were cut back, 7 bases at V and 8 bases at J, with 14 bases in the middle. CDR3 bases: TGCAGCGCTGGACGGGCTGGGGAAAAACTGTTTTTT. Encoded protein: CSAGRAGEKLFF.

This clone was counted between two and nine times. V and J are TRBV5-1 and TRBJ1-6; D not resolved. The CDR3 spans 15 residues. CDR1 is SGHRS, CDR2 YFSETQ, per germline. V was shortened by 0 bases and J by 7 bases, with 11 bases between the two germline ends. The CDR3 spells CASSLGRRLNSPLHF. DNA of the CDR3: TGCGCCAGCAGCTTGGGTCGACGGCTAAATTCACCCCTCCACTTT.

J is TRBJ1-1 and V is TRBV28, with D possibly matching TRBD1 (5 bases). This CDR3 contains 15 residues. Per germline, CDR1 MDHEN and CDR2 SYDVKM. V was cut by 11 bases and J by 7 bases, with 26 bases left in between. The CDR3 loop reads CAGVWDGFFEGEAFF. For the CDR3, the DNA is TGTGCCGGGGTGTGGGACGGATTCTTCGAGGGTGAAGCTTTCTTT.

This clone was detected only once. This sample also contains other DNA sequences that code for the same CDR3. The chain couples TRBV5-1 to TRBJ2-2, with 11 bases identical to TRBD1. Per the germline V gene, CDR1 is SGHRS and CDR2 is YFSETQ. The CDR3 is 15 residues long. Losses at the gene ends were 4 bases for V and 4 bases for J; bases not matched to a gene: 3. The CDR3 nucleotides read TGCGCCAGCAGCCCGGGGACAGGGGGCACCGGGGAGCTGTTTTTT. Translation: CASSPGTGGTGELFF.